These 23 T cell receptor beta chains were sequenced from one sample in a study of T cell responses to AZD1222 COVID-19 vaccine. The assay was immunoSEQ multiplex PCR, and TCRdb's table has in-frame clones only and misses some. The data hold tens of thousands of clones, with roughly 85% observed a single time. The material sequenced was peripheral blood, taken 28 days after the second AZD1222 dose. The receptors come from an adult who received the AZD1222 COVID-19 vaccine.

The rearrangement links TRBV3-1 (or the pseudogene TRBV3-2) to TRBJ1-5; 9 bases map to TRBD1. V gave up 4 bases and J gave up 6 bases; unmatched junction bases: 7. From germline, CDR1 is LGHDT and CDR2 YNNKEL (reference sequence). The CDR3 loop spans 15 amino acids. In DNA, the CDR3 is TGTGCCAGCAGCCCCGGGACAGGGTACAGTCAGCCCCAGCATTTT. It is translated as CASSPGTGYSQPQHF.

The chain combines TRBV28 with TRBJ1-5; TRBD1 might be the D (5 bases). This CDR3 region has 15 residues. From germline, CDR1 is MDHEN and CDR2 SYDVKM. V lost 3 bases and J lost 2, with 11 bases in between. The CDR3 sequence is CASSLEGRGNQPQHF. The CDR3 DNA sequence: TGTGCCAGCAGTTTGGAGGGGCGTGGCAATCAGCCCCAGCATTTT.

This chain joins TRBV4-3 and TRBJ2-2; no definite D call. Germline values: CDR1 LGHNA, CDR2 YSLEER. V was pared by 0 bases and J by 0 bases, with 5 bases between. This CDR3 has 15 amino acids. Here the CDR3 reads CASSQDPANTGELFF. The CDR3, as DNA: TGCGCCAGCAGCCAAGATCCCGCGAACACCGGGGAGCTGTTTTTT.

This sequence joins TRBV7-2 and TRBJ2-3, with TRBD2 as a possible D gene (6 bases). The CDR3 is 14 residues long. V was clipped by 7 bases and J by 0 bases, with 11 bases between them. The germline gives CDR1 SGHTA, CDR2 FQGNSA. The CDR3 DNA reads as TGTGCCAGCACCGTGGGGACTAGCACAGATACGCAGTATTTT. Translated: CASTVGTSTDTQYF.

This chain links TRBV28 with TRBJ2-3, with 7 bases fitting TRBD2. CDR3 size: 16 residues. CDR1 is MDHEN, CDR2 SYDVKM, per germline. With 3 bases clipped from V and 1 base from J, the junction kept 7 bases outside the gene matches. CDR3 DNA sequence: TGTGCCAGCAGTTTGACGGGACTAAGAGGCACAGATACGCAGTATTTT. Protein product: CASSLTGLRGTDTQYF.

The gene calls are TRBV18 and TRBJ1-1; the D gene is possibly TRBD1 (6 bases). Germline CDR1 and CDR2: KGHSH and LQKENI. The ends were cut back, 4 bases at V and 1 base at J, with 7 bases in the middle. The CDR3 consists of 13 residues. CDR3 DNA sequence: TGTGCCAGCTCACGGGGACAGAACACTGAAGCTTTCTTT. It specifies CASSRGQNTEAFF.

This clone was observed once. The chain uses TRBV2 and TRBJ2-1; 10 bases align to TRBD2. Germline CDR1 is SNHLY and CDR2 is FYNNEI. The CDR3 runs to 19 residues. The ends lost 1 base at V and 8 bases at J; junction bases unmatched: 17. The CDR3 reads CASSEGLAGVDLIFDEQFF. The CDR3 DNA follows: TGTGCCAGCAGTGAAGGGCTAGCGGGAGTGGATTTAATATTCGATGAGCAGTTCTTC.

In regard to this clone: A junction end diverges from the germline sequence, so it may reflect a read error. V is TRBV29-1 and J is TRBJ2-3; 8 bases align to TRBD1. The CDR3 is 12 amino acids. Germline V CDR1 and CDR2: SQVTM, ANQGSEA. In nucleotides, the CDR3 is TGCAGCGTTGAGGCGGGACAGGCGCTTGTGACTTTT. It encodes CSVEAGQALVTF.

The rearrangement joins TRBV11-2 to TRBJ2-6; 10 nucleotides match TRBD1. This CDR3 is 18 amino acids long. V was pared by 4 bases and J by 3 bases, with 9 bases of the junction left unmatched. CDR1 is SGHAT, CDR2 FQNNGV, per germline. CDR3 nucleotides: TGTGCCAGCAGCTCCCCGACAGGGGGCGTGTATGGGGCCAACGTCCTGACTTTC. Translation: CASSSPTGGVYGANVLTF.

The V and J genes are TRBV5-4 and TRBJ1-1, with 7 positions matching TRBD1. Germline V lookup: CDR1 SGHNT, CDR2 YYREEE (reference sequence). There are 15 residues in the CDR3. V lost 3 bases and J lost 8; bases outside the gene matches: 13. CDR3 nucleotide sequence: TGTGCCAGCAGCTACACAGGGGTAGGGTTTATAGAAGCTTTCTTT. Its translation is CASSYTGVGFIEAFF.

This chain connects TRBV7-2 to TRBJ2-7, with 7 bases matching TRBD1. Germline V gene data show CDR1 as SGHTA and CDR2 as FQGNSA. The CDR3 runs 15 residues. The ends lost 3 bases at V and 2 bases at J; junction bases unmatched: 7. The CDR3 sequence: CASSFTDRNPYEQYF. The CDR3 DNA is TGTGCCAGCAGCTTCACGGACAGGAACCCCTACGAGCAGTACTTC.

This sequence joins TRBV27 and TRBJ2-7, with 7 bases fitting TRBD2. The junction had 16 bases not matched to a gene; V was cut back by 5 bases and J by 6 bases. Germline lookup yields CDR1 MNHEY and CDR2 SMNVEV (reference sequence). This CDR3 has 16 residues. In DNA form, the CDR3 reads TGTGCCAGCAGTCCTACCCCATGGGGGAGGGCCGGCGAGCAGTACTTC. This codes for CASSPTPWGRAGEQYF.

V usage is TRBV6-5 and J usage is TRBJ1-1; unclear D gene. The CDR3 is 15 amino acids. With 2 bases removed from V and 3 bases from J, the gap between germline ends came to 13 bases. Looked up from germline, CDR1 is MNHEY and CDR2 is SVGAGI. In DNA, the CDR3 is TGTGCCAGCAGTTACGGGCAGGAGGATGACACTGAAGCTTTCTTT. Amino acid sequence: CASSYGQEDDTEAFF.

The chain employs TRBV4-3 and TRBJ1-1; the D is unclear. Germline assignment: CDR1 LGHNA and CDR2 YSLEER. There are 12 residues in the CDR3. V dropped 1 base and J dropped 7 bases, with 7 bases sitting between them. CDR3 in DNA: TGCGCCAGCAGCCAAGGACGGAGTGAAGCTTTCTTT. Amino acid sequence: CASSQGRSEAFF.

The chain employs TRBV5-1 and TRBJ2-7, with 7 bases fitting TRBD1. The CDR3 is 13 amino acids. After removal of 0 bases from V and 4 bases from J, the junction contained 1 base not matched to a gene. The germline V gene encodes CDR1 SGHRS and CDR2 YFSETQ. Here the CDR3 DNA reads TGCGCCAGCAGCTTGGTCAGGGGGTACGAGCAGTACTTC. Translated: CASSLVRGYEQYF.

Only one count was recorded for this clone. The CDR3 DNA is TGTGCCAGCAGCGTTACCGGGACGAGGGGCACAGATACGCAGTATTTT. Encoded protein: CASSVTGTRGTDTQYF. The rearrangement joins TRBV9 to TRBJ2-3, with D perhaps given as TRBD1 or TRBD2 (5 bases each). The ends were cut back, 2 bases at V and 1 base at J, with 14 bases in the middle. Germline V CDR1 and CDR2: SGDLS, YYNGEE. The CDR3 spans 16 residues.

CDR3 in DNA: TGTGCCAGTAGTTTCCGGGACAGGGGGCCCTTCTTC. Residues: CASSFRDRGPFF. The chain joins TRBV19 to TRBJ2-1, with TRBD1 matching 12 bases. CDR3 length equals 12 residues. Trimming removed 5 bases from V and 16 bases from J; junction bases left unmatched: 6. The germline V gene encodes CDR1 LNHDA and CDR2 SQIVND (reference sequence).

The J gene is TRBJ2-1, the V gene TRBV6-1; D is perhaps TRBD1 or TRBD2 (6 bases each). The length of the CDR3 is 13 residues. Trimming stripped 1 base from V and 14 bases from J, with 15 bases between. Germline loops: CDR1 MNHNS, CDR2 SASEGT. The DNA of the CDR3 is TGTGCCAGCAGTGAAGTGTCGAGGGGGGTGGAGTTCTTC. As protein: CASSEVSRGVEFF.

V gene TRBV3-1 (or the pseudogene TRBV3-2) combines with J gene TRBJ1-1; D is undetermined. The CDR3 spans 13 residues. The germline gives CDR1 LGHDT, CDR2 YNNKEL (reference sequence). Trimming shortened V by 2 bases and J by 5 bases, and 9 bases separated the two germline ends. The CDR3 sequence is CASSQWVRTEAFF. CDR3 DNA sequence: TGTGCCAGCAGCCAATGGGTACGGACTGAAGCTTTCTTT.

The chain employs TRBV28 and TRBJ1-1; no clear D. With 3 bases removed from V and 2 bases from J, the gap between germline ends came to 10 bases. The CDR3 length is 14 residues. From germline, CDR1 is MDHEN and CDR2 SYDVKM. In DNA form, the CDR3 reads TGTGCCAGCAGTTTCCCCGGGCTCAACACTGAAGCTTTCTTT. This translates into CASSFPGLNTEAFF.

The V call is TRBV6-6, the J call TRBJ2-5; D is perhaps TRBD1 (6 bases). V dropped 7 bases and J dropped 4 bases, with 19 bases sitting between them. Germline loops: CDR1 MNHNY, CDR2 SVGAGI (reference sequence). The CDR3 covers 15 residues. The CDR3 sequence: CASNVRPPRGETQYF. The CDR3, as DNA: TGTGCCAGCAATGTTCGGCCTCCCAGGGGAGAGACCCAGTACTTC.

The chain employs TRBV29-1 and TRBJ1-2, with TRBD1 as a possible D gene (5 bases). Germline V gene data show CDR1 as SQVTM and CDR2 as ANQGSEA. V was clipped by 4 bases and J by 1 base, with 10 bases between them. This CDR3 region has 13 residues. CDR3 nucleotide sequence: TGCAGCGTTGGGTCAGGGCTTAACTATGGCTACACCTTC. Residues: CSVGSGLNYGYTF.

J is TRBJ2-7 and V is TRBV11-1; no definite D call. This CDR3 spans 12 amino acids. Trimming cost V 5 bases and J 2 bases, with 7 bases left between them. In germline, CDR1 is SGHAT, CDR2 FQDESV (reference sequence). DNA of the CDR3: TGTGCCAGCAGCCCTCCCACCTACGAGCAGTACTTC. As protein: CASSPPTYEQYF.